The rows below give T cell receptor beta chains drawn from one sample of a study of spatial heterogeneity in lung cancer. Each CDR3 protein gets one entry after TCRdb re-called the 5' RACE reads with MiXCR. The sample has 65,000 to 85,000 distinct CDR3 sequences, approximately 18% seen once. Source: PBMCs, taken at surgery. Receptors were obtained from a male donor with early-stage non-small cell lung cancer. CDR3s include the opening cysteine and the closing phenylalanine or tryptophan. The D gene is left open where the match is weak. The size entry is marked missing in some rows and otherwise reads once, few, many or a size class.

size	V	D	J	CDR3	DNA
.	TRBV5-6	.	TRBJ2-3	CASSLFLTDTQYF	TGTGCCAGCAGCTTGTTCCTCACAGATACGCAGTATTTT
.	TRBV5-1	.	TRBJ2-5	CASTGGERVETQYF	TGCGCCAGCACCGGAGGGGAGAGAGTGGAGACCCAGTACTTC
.	TRBV25-1	TRBD1	TRBJ2-1	CASSRQGYEQFF	TGTGCCAGCAGTCGACAGGGTTATGAGCAGTTCTTC
few	TRBV5-5	.	TRBJ1-4	CATSPTPSRTNEKLFF	TGTGCCACTTCACCAACACCCTCTCGAACTAATGAAAAACTGTTTTTT
few	TRBV7-8	TRBD1	TRBJ1-5	CASSLDHGQGTSNQPQHF	TGTGCCAGCAGCTTAGATCACGGACAGGGGACGAGCAATCAGCCCCAGCATTTT
.	TRBV7-2	.	TRBJ2-3	CASSLVKGGSTDTQYF	TGTGCCAGCAGCCTAGTGAAGGGGGGAAGCACAGATACGCAGTATTTT
.	TRBV3-1	.	TRBJ1-2	CASSRMPDGYTF	TGTGCCAGCAGTCGAATGCCCGATGGCTACACCTTC
.	TRBV29-1	.	TRBJ1-2	CSVDGLGGGYGYTF	TGCAGCGTTGATGGGTTAGGGGGTGGCTATGGCTACACCTTC
few	TRBV14	.	TRBJ2-7	CASSQNGGQFYEQYF	TGTGCCAGCAGCCAAAACGGAGGACAGTTTTACGAGCAGTACTTC
.	TRBV10-3	.	TRBJ1-1	CAISRDTRMNTEAFF	TGTGCCATCAGTCGGGACACCAGAATGAACACTGAAGCTTTCTTT
few	TRBV20-1	.	TRBJ2-7	CSARDSQRYEQYF	TGCAGTGCTCGAGACAGCCAAAGGTACGAGCAGTACTTC
few	TRBV9	.	TRBJ2-1	CASSGRSYNEQFF	TGTGCCAGCTCGGGACGTTCCTACAATGAGCAGTTCTTC
many	TRBV30	TRBD1	TRBJ1-2	CAWSVQGSYGYTF	TGTGCCTGGAGTGTACAGGGGTCCTATGGCTACACCTTC
few	TRBV7-8	.	TRBJ2-1	CASSFRSGTNEQFF	TGTGCCAGCAGCTTTCGTAGCGGTACCAATGAGCAGTTCTTC
.	TRBV11-3	.	TRBJ2-1	CASSSRQSNEQFF	TGTGCCAGCAGCTCGAGACAGAGCAATGAGCAGTTCTTC
few	TRBV6-1	.	TRBJ2-7	CASSGEIGAYEQYF	TGTGCCAGCAGTGGGGAGATTGGGGCCTACGAGCAGTACTTC
.	TRBV2	.	TRBJ1-2	CASSEWRGSYGYTF	TGTGCCAGCAGTGAATGGCGGGGTTCCTATGGCTACACCTTC
.	TRBV11-2	TRBD2	TRBJ2-3	CASSRSGLAGTDTQYF	TGTGCCAGCAGCCGTTCGGGACTAGCGGGTACAGATACGCAGTATTTT
many	TRBV4-1	.	TRBJ2-1	CASSQDWTPGSYNEQFF	TGCGCCAGCAGCCAAGATTGGACCCCAGGGTCCTACAATGAGCAGTTCTTC
few	TRBV6-1	.	TRBJ1-6	CASSDQRGANSPLHF	TGTGCCAGCAGTGATCAAAGGGGAGCTAATTCACCCCTCCACTTT
few	TRBV7-2	TRBD1	TRBJ1-5	CASSLGAGGQPQHF	TGTGCCAGCAGCTTAGGGGCAGGGGGCCAGCCCCAGCATTTT
.	TRBV29-1	.	TRBJ2-7	CSVEVLGGLGYEQYF	TGCAGCGTTGAAGTGTTAGGGGGGCTTGGCTACGAGCAGTACTTC
.	TRBV3-1	.	TRBJ1-3	CTSSQVIQGNTIYF	TGTACCAGCAGCCAAGTGATACAAGGAAACACCATATATTTT
few	TRBV7-7	.	TRBJ2-7	CASSLNVRDEQYF	TGTGCTAGCAGCTTAAATGTACGGGACGAGCAGTACTTC
.	TRBV4-3	.	TRBJ2-3	CASSQDVRGGWRADTQYF	TGCGCCAGCAGCCAAGATGTCAGGGGGGGTTGGCGAGCAGATACGCAGTATTTT
few	TRBV6-1	.	TRBJ1-5	CASSEPQRGWEPQHF	TGTGCCAGCAGTGAACCCCAGAGAGGTTGGGAGCCCCAGCATTTT
few	TRBV19	.	TRBJ1-5	CASKLGYSNQPQHF	TGTGCCAGTAAATTGGGTTATAGCAATCAGCCCCAGCATTTT
.	TRBV30	.	TRBJ1-2	CAWTSGPYGYTF	TGTGCCTGGACAAGTGGGCCTTACGGCTACACCTTC
many	TRBV28	.	TRBJ1-1	CATKDVNTEAFF	TGTGCCACGAAGGACGTAAACACTGAAGCTTTCTTT
.	TRBV28	.	TRBJ2-7	CASSLLNEQYF	TGTGCCAGCAGTTTACTGAACGAGCAGTACTTC
.	TRBV27	.	TRBJ2-7	CASSFRGALYEQYF	TGTGCCAGCAGTTTCCGGGGGGCGCTCTACGAGCAGTACTTC
many	TRBV29-1	.	TRBJ2-1	CSVSPTAINEQFF	TGCAGCGTTTCCCCGACAGCAATCAATGAGCAGTTCTTC
.	TRBV11-2	.	TRBJ2-7	CASSLAGREQYF	TGTGCCAGCAGCTTAGCCGGACGCGAGCAGTACTTC
many	TRBV7-8	.	TRBJ2-1	CASSLIWGSDYNEQFF	TGTGCCAGCAGCTTAATCTGGGGGTCCGATTACAATGAGCAGTTCTTC
many	TRBV19	.	TRBJ1-2	CASSARTVNYGYTF	TGTGCCAGTAGTGCTCGGACAGTTAACTATGGCTACACCTTC
.	TRBV9	.	TRBJ2-2	CASNSGVTGELFF	TGTGCCAGCAATTCAGGGGTCACCGGGGAGCTGTTTTTT
many	TRBV10-3	.	TRBJ2-7	CAIRRDREGTYEQYF	TGTGCCATCAGACGTGATAGGGAAGGGACCTACGAGCAGTACTTC
many	TRBV27	.	TRBJ2-7	CASSLRGGRQGLYEQYF	TGTGCCAGCAGCCTAAGGGGCGGGCGGCAGGGTTTGTACGAGCAGTACTTC
few	TRBV24-1	TRBD1	TRBJ2-2	CATSDFRADRARELFF	TGTGCCACCAGTGATTTTCGTGCGGACAGGGCAAGGGAGCTGTTTTTT
many	TRBV3-1	TRBD2	TRBJ2-1	CASSLRGSGALSYNEQFF	TGTGCCAGCAGCCTTAGAGGGAGCGGGGCCCTCTCCTACAATGAGCAGTTCTTC
.	TRBV19	.	TRBJ2-3	CASSILPGTGADTQYF	TGTGCCAGTAGTATACTGCCAGGGACGGGGGCAGATACGCAGTATTTT
few	TRBV5-1	TRBD1	TRBJ1-2	CASSWDRDYGYTF	TGCGCCAGCAGCTGGGACAGGGACTATGGCTACACCTTC
.	TRBV27	.	TRBJ2-2	CASSRFRSANTGELFF	TGTGCCAGCAGTCGCTTTCGGTCCGCGAACACCGGGGAGCTGTTTTTT
few	TRBV5-5	TRBD1	TRBJ2-1	CASSLSGTGDNEQFF	TGTGCCAGCAGCTTGAGTGGCACAGGGGATAATGAGCAGTTCTTC
many	TRBV7-3	.	TRBJ2-1	CASSPPGGNEQFF	TGTGCCAGCAGCCCCCCGGGTGGCAATGAGCAGTTCTTC
.	TRBV6-1	.	TRBJ2-6	CASITAGANVLTF	TGTGCCAGCATTACGGCTGGGGCCAACGTCCTGACTTTC